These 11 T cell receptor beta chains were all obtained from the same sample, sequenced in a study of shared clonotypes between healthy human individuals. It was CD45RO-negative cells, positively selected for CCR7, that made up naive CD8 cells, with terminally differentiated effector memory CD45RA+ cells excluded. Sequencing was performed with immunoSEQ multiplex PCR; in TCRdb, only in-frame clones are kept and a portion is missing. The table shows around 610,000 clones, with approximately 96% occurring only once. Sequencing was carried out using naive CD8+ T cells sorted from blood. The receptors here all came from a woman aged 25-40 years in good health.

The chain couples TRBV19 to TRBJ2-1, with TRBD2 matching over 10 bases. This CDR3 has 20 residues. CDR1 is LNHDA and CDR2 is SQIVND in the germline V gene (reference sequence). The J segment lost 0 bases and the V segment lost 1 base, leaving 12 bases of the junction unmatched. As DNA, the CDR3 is TGTGCCAGTAGTATAGTACTAGCGGGACCCCTACCCGTCTCCTACAATGAGCAGTTCTTC. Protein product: CASSIVLAGPLPVSYNEQFF.

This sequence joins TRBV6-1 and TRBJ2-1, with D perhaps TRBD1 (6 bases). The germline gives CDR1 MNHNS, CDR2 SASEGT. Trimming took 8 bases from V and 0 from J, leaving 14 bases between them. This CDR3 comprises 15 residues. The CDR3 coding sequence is TGTGCCAGCGCATTACAGGGAAGCTCCTACAATGAGCAGTTCTTC. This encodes CASALQGSSYNEQFF.

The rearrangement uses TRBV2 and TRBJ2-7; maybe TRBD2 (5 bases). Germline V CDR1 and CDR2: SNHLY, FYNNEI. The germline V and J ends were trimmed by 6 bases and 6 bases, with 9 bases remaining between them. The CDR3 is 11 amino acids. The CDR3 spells CASSGGSEQYF. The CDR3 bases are TGTGCCAGCAGCGGTGGGAGCGAGCAGTACTTC.

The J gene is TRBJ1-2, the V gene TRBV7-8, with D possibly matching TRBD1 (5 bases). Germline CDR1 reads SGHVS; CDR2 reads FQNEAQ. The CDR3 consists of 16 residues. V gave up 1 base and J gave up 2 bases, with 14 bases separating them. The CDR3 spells CASSLVGTKRNYGYTF. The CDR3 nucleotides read TGTGCCAGCAGCTTAGTTGGGACGAAAAGGAACTATGGCTACACCTTC.

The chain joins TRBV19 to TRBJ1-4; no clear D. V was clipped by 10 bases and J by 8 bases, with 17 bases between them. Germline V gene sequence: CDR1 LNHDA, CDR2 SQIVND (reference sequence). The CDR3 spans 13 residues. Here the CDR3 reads CATSTWGNEKLFF. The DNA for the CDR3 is TGTGCCACCTCAACCTGGGGTAACGAAAAACTGTTTTTT.

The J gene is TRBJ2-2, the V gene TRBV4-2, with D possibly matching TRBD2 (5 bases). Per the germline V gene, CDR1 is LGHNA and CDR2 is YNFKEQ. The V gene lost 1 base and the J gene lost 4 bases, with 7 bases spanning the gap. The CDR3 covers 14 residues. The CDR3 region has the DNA TGTGCCAGCAGCCAAGGGGAGACCACCGGGGAGCTGTTTTTT. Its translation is CASSQGETTGELFF.

The CDR3 bases are TGTGCCAGCAGTTTCTTCGGCAGTTCCTATGGCTACACCTTC. Translated, it gives CASSFFGSSYGYTF. The V gene is TRBV28, the J gene TRBJ1-2; D not resolved. Between the trimmed V and J ends, which lost 3 bases and 4 bases, there was a span of 12 bases. CDR3 length equals 14 residues. Germline V lookup: CDR1 MDHEN, CDR2 SYDVKM.

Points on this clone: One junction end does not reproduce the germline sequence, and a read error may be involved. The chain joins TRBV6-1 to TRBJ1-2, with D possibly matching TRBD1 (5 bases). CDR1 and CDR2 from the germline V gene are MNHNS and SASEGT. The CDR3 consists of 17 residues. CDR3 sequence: CAISESLWGGTAGGYTF. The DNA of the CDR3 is TGTGCCATCAGTGAGTCATTGTGGGGCGGTACCGCGGGTGGCTACACCTTC.

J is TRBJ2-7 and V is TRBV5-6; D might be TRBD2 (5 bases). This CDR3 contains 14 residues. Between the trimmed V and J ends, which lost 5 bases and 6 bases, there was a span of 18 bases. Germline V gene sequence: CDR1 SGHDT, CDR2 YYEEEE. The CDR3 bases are TGTGCCAGCAGTTTATTCGGGAATCTGGTCGAGCAGTACTTC. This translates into CASSLFGNLVEQYF.

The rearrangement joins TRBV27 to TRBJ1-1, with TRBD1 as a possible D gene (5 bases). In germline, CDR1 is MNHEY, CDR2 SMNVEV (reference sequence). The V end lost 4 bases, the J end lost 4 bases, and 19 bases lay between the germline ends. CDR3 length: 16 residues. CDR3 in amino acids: CASSYGTTPRVTEAFF. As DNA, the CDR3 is TGTGCCAGCAGTTACGGCACCACCCCCAGGGTCACTGAAGCTTTCTTT.

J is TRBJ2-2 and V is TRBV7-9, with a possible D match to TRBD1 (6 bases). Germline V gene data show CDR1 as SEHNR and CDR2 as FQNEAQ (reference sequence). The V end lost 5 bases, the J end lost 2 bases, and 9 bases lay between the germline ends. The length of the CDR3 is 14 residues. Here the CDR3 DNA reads TGTGCCAGCAGCCTGGACAGTAACACCGGGGAGCTGTTTTTT. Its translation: CASSLDSNTGELFF.